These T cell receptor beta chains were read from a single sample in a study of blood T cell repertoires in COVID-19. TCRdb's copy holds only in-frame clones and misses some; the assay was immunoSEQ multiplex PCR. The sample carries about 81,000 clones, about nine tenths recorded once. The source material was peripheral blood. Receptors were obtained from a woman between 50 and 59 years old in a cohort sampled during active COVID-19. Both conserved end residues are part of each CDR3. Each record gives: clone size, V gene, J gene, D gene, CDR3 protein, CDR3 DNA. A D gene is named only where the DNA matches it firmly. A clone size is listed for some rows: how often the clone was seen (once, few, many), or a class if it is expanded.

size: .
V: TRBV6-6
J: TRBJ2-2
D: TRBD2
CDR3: CASNRGGLDTGELFF
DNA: TGTGCCAGCAACCGGGGGGGGCTAGACACCGGGGAGCTGTTTTTT

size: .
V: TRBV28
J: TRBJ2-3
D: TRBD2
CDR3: CASSPSSGRARGTDTQYF
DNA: TGTGCCAGCAGTCCGTCTAGCGGGAGGGCTAGGGGCACAGATACGCAGTATTTT

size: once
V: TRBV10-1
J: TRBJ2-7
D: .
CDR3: CASSEATGYHHEQYF
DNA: TGCGCCAGCAGTGAGGCGACAGGTTACCACCACGAGCAGTACTTC

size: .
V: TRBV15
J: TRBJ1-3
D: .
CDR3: CATSRDLGGQRGNTIYF
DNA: TGTGCCACCAGCAGAGATCTTGGAGGGCAGAGGGGAAACACCATATATTTT

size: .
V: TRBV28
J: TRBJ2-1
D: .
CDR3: CASSRDRDINEQFF
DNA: TGTGCCAGCAGCCGAGACCGGGACATTAATGAGCAGTTCTTC

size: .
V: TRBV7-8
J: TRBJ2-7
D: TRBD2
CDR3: CASSPAPGWEGGPSYEQYF
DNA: TGTGCCAGCAGCCCCGCACCCGGTTGGGAGGGAGGGCCCTCCTACGAGCAGTACTTC

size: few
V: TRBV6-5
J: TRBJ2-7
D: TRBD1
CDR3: CASSLRTGGFEF
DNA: TGTGCCAGCAGTCTCCGGACAGGGGGCTTTGAGTTC

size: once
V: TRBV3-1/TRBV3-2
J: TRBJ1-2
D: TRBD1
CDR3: CASSQEGTVGGYTF
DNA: TGTGCCAGCAGCCAAGAAGGGACAGTCGGTGGCTACACCTTC

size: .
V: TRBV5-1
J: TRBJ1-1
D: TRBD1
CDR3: CASRSLGQPNTEAFF
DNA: TGCGCCAGCAGAAGTCTGGGACAGCCGAACACTGAAGCTTTCTTT

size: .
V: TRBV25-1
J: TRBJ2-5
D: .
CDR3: CASELSEGVETQYF
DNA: TGTGCCAGCGAATTGAGCGAAGGCGTTGAGACCCAGTACTTC

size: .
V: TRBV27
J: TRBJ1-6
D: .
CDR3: CASSSLKSSYNSPLHF
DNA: TGTGCCAGCAGTTCCCTGAAGAGCTCCTATAATTCACCCCTCCACTTT

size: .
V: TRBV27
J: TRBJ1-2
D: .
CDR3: CASSLRENYGYTF
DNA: TGTGCCAGCAGTTTACGGGAAAACTATGGCTACACCTTC

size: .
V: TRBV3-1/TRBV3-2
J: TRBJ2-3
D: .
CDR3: CASSQVPGATQYF
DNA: TGTGCCAGCAGCCAAGTCCCAGGGGCTACGCAGTATTTT

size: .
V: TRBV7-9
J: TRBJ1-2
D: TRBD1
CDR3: CASSLSSDRGPGYTF
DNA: TGTGCCAGCAGCTTAAGCTCTGACAGGGGACCTGGCTACACCTTC

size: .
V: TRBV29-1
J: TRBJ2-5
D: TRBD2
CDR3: CSASSGGETQYF
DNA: TGCAGCGCTTCTAGCGGGGGAGAGACCCAGTACTTC

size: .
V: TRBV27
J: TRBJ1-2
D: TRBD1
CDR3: CASSLTGTGGGYTF
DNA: TGTGCCAGCAGCTTGACCGGGACAGGGGGTGGCTACACCTTC

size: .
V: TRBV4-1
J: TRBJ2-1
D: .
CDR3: CASSQEVRGGFSINNEQFF
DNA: TGCGCCAGCAGCCAAGAGGTCAGGGGAGGGTTCTCGATTAACAATGAGCAGTTCTTC

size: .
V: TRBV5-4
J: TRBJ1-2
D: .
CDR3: CASSLARTEANYGYTF
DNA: TGTGCCAGCAGCTTGGCCCGGACAGAAGCTAACTATGGCTACACCTTC